Listed here is a single T cell receptor (beta chain). Original handling: Nucleated cell number was recorded as an estimate derived from reference gene primer amplification. The assay was immunoSEQ multiplex PCR, and TCRdb's table has in-frame clones only and misses some. V, J and clone size were drawn from that table, and D and trimming were deduced from the DNA. This sample has about 210,000 clones, with 70% to 90% found just once. This record comes from a study of blood T cell repertoires in COVID-19. Overall study context: Sources were T cells, B-cell-depleted T cells, or PBMCs; the material itself was cDNA or gDNA.

The CDR3 sequence is 14 residues long. The V gene's germline CDR1 is MDHEN and CDR2 SYDVKM. Trimming took off 4 bases at V and 1 base at J, with 11 bases between the two ends. The specimen was peripheral blood. The sequence was obtained from a woman aged 40 to 50 with acute or convalescent COVID-19. The V gene is TRBV28, the J gene TRBJ2-7; the D gene is possibly TRBD1 (5 bases). The CDR3 sequence: CASSSMTVSYEQYV. In nucleotides, the CDR3 is TGTGCCAGCAGTTCGATGACAGTTTCCTACGAGCAGTACGTC.